This T cell receptor (beta chain) stems from a study of blood T cell repertoires in COVID-19. The table came from immunoSEQ multiplex PCR; TCRdb's copy has only in-frame clones and leaves some out. The sample shows 250,000 or so clones, more than 75% of them seen only once. V was trimmed by 5 bases and J by 0 bases, leaving 13 bases between them. There are 15 residues in the CDR3. Germline lookup yields CDR1 SGHAT and CDR2 FQNNGV. The chain links TRBV11-2 to TRBJ1-1, with D possibly TRBD1 on 6 matching bases. Sequenced material: PBMCs or T cells enriched from blood (not recorded which). This sequence originates from a woman in her forties or fifties who had been exposed to COVID-19. The CDR3, as DNA: TGTGCCAGCAGCCCGGGGGGACACCTGAACACTGAAGCTTTCTTT. Translating gives CASSPGGHLNTEAFF.